This T cell receptor beta chain stems from a study of blood T cells in healthy people across ages. General study points: Both naive CD4+ cell counts and diversity were greater in long-lived donors than in aged donors. With age, beta diversity per million T cells declined roughly linearly, significantly by approximately 40.

This CDR3 comprises 13 residues. V was clipped by 7 bases and J by 6 bases, with 13 bases between them. Germline CDR1 SGHAT, CDR2 FQNNGV. Primed by a sample-barcoded 5' primer and a J-beta primer mix, a second PCR proceeded for 7 to 11 cycles. Template switching added a 12-random-nucleotide identifier to every cDNA molecule. There were at least 3 million CDR3-containing paired-end reads obtained from each sample. One entry per CDR3 protein results from TCRdb running MiXCR on the 5' RACE reads. There are roughly 1,700,000 distinct CDR3 sequences in the sample; under 30% occur only once, and roughly 8% lies in the top ten. A remark on this clonotype: As yet, its antigen is unknown.

The TCR originated in a woman aged 25 to 39 in good health. Sequencing was performed on blood. The rearrangement joins TRBV11-2 to TRBJ2-1, with D perhaps matching TRBD1 (5 bases). CDR3 in DNA: TGTGCCAGCATAGGGTTTAGGGGCAATGAGCAGTTCTTC. It specifies CASIGFRGNEQFF.